The sequence of this T cell receptor (delta chain) was determined in a study of γδ T cells in repeated Plasmodium falciparum infection. TCRdb made new clone calls on the multiplex PCR reads using CATT. The sample holds approximately 93,000 delta-chain clones, approximately 0.96% seen once. Gammadelta T cells were flow-sorted from PBMC into Vgamma9/Vdelta2+ and Vdelta2-negative populations for bulk analysis. This clone was recorded a few times. A far larger clone is just one base off, so this is likely a read error. Other DNA sequences in the sample encode the same CDR3. Germline V gene data show CDR1 as GEAIGNYY and CDR2 as EKD. The CDR3 is 19 amino acids.

The sequencing sample was made of gamma-delta T cells from blood. J is TRDJ2 and V is TRDV2, with 8 bases lining up with TRDD3. The J gene is not listed in TCRdb, so it was assigned here from a DNA match to germline. The sequence was collected from a pool of human donors (malaria-infected and uninfected, not separated). The CDR3 sequence is CACDPSSNVTGGLTAQLFF. The CDR3 DNA sequence: TGTGCCTGTGATCCATCATCGAATGTTACTGGGGGTCTGACTGCACAACTCTTCTTT.